The rows below give T cell receptor beta chains drawn from one sample of a study of blood T cell repertoires in COVID-19. Sequencing was performed with immunoSEQ multiplex PCR; in TCRdb, only in-frame clones are kept and a portion is missing. The sample lists roughly 39,000 clones, 80% to 90% occurring once. The sample consisted of peripheral blood. The receptors were gathered from a man aged 50 or older with active or convalescent COVID-19. Both conserved end residues are part of each CDR3. A D gene is named only where the DNA matches it firmly. Not all rows give a size; the values are once, few, many and, for expanded clones, a class.

TRBV20-1	14	TRBJ1-5	few	-	TGCAGTGCTAGTCCCACAGGGAGGGGCTTAGCCCAGCATTTT	CSASPTGRGLAQHF
TRBV6-5	13	TRBJ1-1	-	-	TGTGCCAGCAGGCCTAGGAGGGACACTGAAGCTTTCTTT	CASRPRRDTEAFF
TRBV7-3	15	TRBJ2-1	-	TRBD1	TGTGCCAGCAGCCAAGAGGGGGCAGGGGGCTATGAGCAGTTCTTC	CASSQEGAGGYEQFF
TRBV5-1	13	TRBJ1-2	-	TRBD1	TGCGCCAGCGGGGGACAGGGCACGATGGGCTACACCTTC	CASGGQGTMGYTF
TRBV27	14	TRBJ2-3	once	TRBD2	TGTGCCAGCAGTTCCCGGACTAGCGGGAGTTCGCAGTATTTT	CASSSRTSGSSQYF
TRBV29-1	14	TRBJ1-6	-	-	TGCAGCGTTGGGGGGCCTAACCTTGATTCACCCCTCCACTTT	CSVGGPNLDSPLHF
TRBV6-5	14	TRBJ1-2	-	TRBD1	TGTGCCAGCAGCCGGGACAGGGAGAACTATGGCTACACCTTC	CASSRDRENYGYTF
TRBV12-5	15	TRBJ2-1	-	TRBD2	TGTGCTAGTGGCCTGGGACTAGCGGGAGCTTCTGAGCAGTTCTTC	CASGLGLAGASEQFF
TRBV28	14	TRBJ1-4	-	TRBD1	TGTGCCAGCAGTCCATGGACAGGGAATGAAAAACTGTTTTTT	CASSPWTGNEKLFF
TRBV20-1	14	TRBJ1-5	-	-	TGCAGTGCTAGTGCACGCGGGGGCAATCAGCCCCAGCATTTT	CSASARGGNQPQHF
TRBV30	15	TRBJ1-6	once	-	TGTGCCTGGACCCTATCGGGGCCAGACAGGTCACCCCTCCACTTT	CAWTLSGPDRSPLHF
TRBV4-2	15	TRBJ1-5	-	-	TGTGCCAGCAGCCAAGATAAGAGGGGCAATCAGCCCCAGCATTTT	CASSQDKRGNQPQHF
TRBV2	13	TRBJ1-1	-	-	TGTGCCAGCAGTGTAACCCAGGGCAGTGGAGCTTTCTTT	CASSVTQGSGAFF